The entry below describes one T cell receptor (beta chain). These data are taken from a study of OX40 agonist ivuxolimab in advanced cancers. Study overall: Patients were treated with ivuxolimab, an agonistic anti-OX40 (CD134) antibody. Anti-PD-1, anti-PD-L1 or anti-CTLA-4 therapy given earlier was allowed, and approximately 40% had some.

V was trimmed by 6 bases and J by 7 bases, leaving 7 bases between them. This CDR3 is 10 amino acids long. Produced via immunoSEQ multiplex PCR; TCRdb's table is partial and in-frame only. The table lists 30,000 to 40,000 clones, around 88% of them singletons. The sequence was obtained from an adult with an advanced solid tumor such as melanoma, head and neck, liver or kidney cancer. This rearrangement joins TRBV23-1 to TRBJ2-7; unclear D gene. TRBV23-1 is treated as an ORF (open reading frame) with a function not yet certain. The sample in question was CD4+ or CD8+ T cells sorted from blood, obtained in a trial of the OX40 agonist ivuxolimab. CDR3 amino acids: CASRISEQYF. CDR3 nucleotide sequence: TGCGCCAGCAGGATTTCGGAGCAGTACTTC.